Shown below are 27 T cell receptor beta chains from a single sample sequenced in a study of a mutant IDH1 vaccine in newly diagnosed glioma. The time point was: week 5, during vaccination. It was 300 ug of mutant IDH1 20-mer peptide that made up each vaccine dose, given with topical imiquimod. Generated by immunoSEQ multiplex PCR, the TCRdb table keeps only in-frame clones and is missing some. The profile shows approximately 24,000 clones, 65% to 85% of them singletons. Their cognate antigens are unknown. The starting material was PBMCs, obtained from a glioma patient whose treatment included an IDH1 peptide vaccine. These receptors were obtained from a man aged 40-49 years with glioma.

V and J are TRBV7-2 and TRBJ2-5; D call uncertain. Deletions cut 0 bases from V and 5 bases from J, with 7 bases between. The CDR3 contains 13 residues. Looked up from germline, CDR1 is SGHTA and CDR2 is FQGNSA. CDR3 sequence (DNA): TGTGCCAGCAGCTTAGCCCCGCCCGAGACCCAGTACTTC. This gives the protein CASSLAPPETQYF.

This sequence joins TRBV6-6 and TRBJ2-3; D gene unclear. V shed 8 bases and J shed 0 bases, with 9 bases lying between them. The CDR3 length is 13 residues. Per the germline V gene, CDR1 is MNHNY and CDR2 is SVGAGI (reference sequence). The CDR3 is CASGQDSTDTQYF. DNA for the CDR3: TGTGCCAGCGGGCAGGATAGCACAGATACGCAGTATTTT.

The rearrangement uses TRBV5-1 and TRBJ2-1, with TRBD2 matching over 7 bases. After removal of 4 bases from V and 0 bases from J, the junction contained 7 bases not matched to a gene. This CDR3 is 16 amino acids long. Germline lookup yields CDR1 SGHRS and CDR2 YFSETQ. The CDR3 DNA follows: TGCGCCAGCAGCCCAGCGGGACTGACCTCCTACAATGAGCAGTTCTTC. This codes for CASSPAGLTSYNEQFF.

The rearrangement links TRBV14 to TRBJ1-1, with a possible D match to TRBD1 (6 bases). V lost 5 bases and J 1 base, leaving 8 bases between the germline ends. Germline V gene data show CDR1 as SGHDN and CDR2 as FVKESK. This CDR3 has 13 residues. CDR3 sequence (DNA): TGTGCCAGCAGCTTCAGGGGGAACACTGAAGCTTTCTTT. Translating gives CASSFRGNTEAFF.

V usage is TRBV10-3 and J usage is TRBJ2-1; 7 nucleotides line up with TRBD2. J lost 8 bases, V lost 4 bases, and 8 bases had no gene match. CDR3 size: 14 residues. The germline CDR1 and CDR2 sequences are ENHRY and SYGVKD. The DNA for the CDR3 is TGTGCCATCAGTGGAGCGGGAAGGATGGATGAGCAGTTCTTC. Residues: CAISGAGRMDEQFF.

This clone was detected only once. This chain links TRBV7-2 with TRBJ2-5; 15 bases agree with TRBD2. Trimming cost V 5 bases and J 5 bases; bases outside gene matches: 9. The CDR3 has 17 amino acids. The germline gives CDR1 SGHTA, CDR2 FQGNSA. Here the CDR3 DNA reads TGTGCCAGCAGCCCCGGGACTAGCGGGAGGATCGGTGAGACCCAGTACTTC. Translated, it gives CASSPGTSGRIGETQYF.

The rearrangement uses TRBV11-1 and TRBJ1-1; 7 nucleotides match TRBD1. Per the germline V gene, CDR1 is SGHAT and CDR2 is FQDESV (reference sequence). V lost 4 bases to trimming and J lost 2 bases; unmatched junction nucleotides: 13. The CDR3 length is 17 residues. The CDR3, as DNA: TGTGCCAGCAGCTCGAGGCCTCCGGGACAGATTAACACTGAAGCTTTCTTT. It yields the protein CASSSRPPGQINTEAFF. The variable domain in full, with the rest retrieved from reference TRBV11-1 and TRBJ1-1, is EAEVAQSPRYKITEKSQAVAFWCDPISGHATLYWYRQILGQGPELLVQFQDESVVDDSQLPKDRFSAERLKGVDSTLKIQPAELGDSAMYLCASSSRPPGQINTEAFFGQGTRLTVV.

CDR3 DNA sequence: TGTGCCAGCAGCTTAAAGGGCGCCACAGATACGCAGTATTTT. Translation gives CASSLKGATDTQYF. The rearrangement joins TRBV11-2 to TRBJ2-3; D remains unclear. With 2 bases removed from V and 2 bases from J, the gap between germline ends came to 8 bases. The CDR3 covers 14 residues. CDR1 SGHAT and CDR2 FQNNGV come from the germline V gene.

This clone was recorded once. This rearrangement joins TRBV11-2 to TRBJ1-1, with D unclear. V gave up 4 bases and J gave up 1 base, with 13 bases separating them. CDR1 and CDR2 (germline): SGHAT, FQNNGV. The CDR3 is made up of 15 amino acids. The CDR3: CASSSTVTENTEAFF. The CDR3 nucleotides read TGTGCCAGCAGCTCCACGGTTACAGAGAACACTGAAGCTTTCTTT.

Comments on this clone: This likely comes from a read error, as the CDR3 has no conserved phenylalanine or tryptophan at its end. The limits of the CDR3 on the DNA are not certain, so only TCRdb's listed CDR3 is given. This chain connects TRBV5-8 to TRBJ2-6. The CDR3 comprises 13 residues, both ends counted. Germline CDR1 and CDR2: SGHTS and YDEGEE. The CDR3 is CASGASHPHKVGP.

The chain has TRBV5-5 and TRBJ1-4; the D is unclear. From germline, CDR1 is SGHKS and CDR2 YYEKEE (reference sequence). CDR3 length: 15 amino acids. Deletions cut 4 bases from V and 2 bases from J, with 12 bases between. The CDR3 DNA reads TGTGCCAGCAGCCGTGGACCTTTTACTAATGAAAAACTGTTTTTT. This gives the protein CASSRGPFTNEKLFF.

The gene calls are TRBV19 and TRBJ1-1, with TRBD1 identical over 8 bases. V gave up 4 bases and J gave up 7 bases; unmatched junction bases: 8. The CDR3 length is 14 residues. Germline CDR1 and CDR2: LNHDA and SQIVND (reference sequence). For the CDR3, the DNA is TGTGCCAGTAGTAACCGGGACAGGAGTTATGAAGCTTTCTTT. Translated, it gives CASSNRDRSYEAFF.

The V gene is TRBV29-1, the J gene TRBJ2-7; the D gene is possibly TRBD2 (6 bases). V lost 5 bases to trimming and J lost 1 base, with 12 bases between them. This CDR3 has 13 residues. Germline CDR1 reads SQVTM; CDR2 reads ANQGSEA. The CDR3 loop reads CSVSQEGSYEQYF. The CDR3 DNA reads TGCAGCGTTTCCCAGGAGGGATCCTACGAGCAGTACTTC.

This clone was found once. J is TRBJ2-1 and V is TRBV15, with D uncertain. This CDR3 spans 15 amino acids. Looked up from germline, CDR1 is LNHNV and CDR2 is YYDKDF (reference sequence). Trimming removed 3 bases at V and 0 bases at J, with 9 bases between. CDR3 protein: CATSRTLSSYNEQFF. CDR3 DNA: TGTGCCACCAGCAGGACTCTGAGCTCCTACAATGAGCAGTTCTTC.

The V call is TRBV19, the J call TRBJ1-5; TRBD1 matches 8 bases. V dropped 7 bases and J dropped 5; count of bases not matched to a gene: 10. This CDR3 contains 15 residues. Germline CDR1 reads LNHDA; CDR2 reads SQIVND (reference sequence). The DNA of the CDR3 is TGTGCCAGTACATCCGGACAGGGAGGGTATCAGCCCCAGCATTTT. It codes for CASTSGQGGYQPQHF.

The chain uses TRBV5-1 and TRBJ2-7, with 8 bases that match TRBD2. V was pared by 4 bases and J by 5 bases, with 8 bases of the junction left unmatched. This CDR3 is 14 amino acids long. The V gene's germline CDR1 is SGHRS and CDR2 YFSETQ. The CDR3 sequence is CASSQSGRFDEQYF. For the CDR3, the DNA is TGCGCCAGCAGCCAAAGCGGGAGATTTGACGAGCAGTACTTC.

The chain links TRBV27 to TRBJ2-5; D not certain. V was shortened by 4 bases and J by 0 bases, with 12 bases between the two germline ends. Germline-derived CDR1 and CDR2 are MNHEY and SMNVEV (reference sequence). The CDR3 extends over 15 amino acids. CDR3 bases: TGTGCCAGCAGTTCCCGTAACTCGTACCAAGAGACCCAGTACTTC. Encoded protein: CASSSRNSYQETQYF.

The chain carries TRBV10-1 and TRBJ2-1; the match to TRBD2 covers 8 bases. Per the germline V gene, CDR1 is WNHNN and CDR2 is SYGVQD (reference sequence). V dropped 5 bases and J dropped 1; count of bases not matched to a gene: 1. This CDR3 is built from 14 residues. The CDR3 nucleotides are TGCGCCAGCAGTAGCGGGGGATCCTACAATGAGCAGTTCTTC. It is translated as CASSSGGSYNEQFF.

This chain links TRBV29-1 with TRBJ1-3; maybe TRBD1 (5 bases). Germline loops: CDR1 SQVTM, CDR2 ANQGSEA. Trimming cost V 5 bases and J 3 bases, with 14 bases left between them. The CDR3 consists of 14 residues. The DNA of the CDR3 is TGCAGCGTTCGCCCTCAGGGTGATGGAAACACCATATATTTT. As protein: CSVRPQGDGNTIYF.

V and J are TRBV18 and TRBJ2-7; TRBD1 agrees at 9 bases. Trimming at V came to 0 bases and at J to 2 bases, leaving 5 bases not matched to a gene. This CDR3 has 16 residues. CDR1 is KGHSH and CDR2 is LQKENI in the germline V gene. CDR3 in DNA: TGTGCCAGCTCACCACCTGGGACAGGGTCCCCCTACGAGCAGTACTTC. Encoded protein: CASSPPGTGSPYEQYF.

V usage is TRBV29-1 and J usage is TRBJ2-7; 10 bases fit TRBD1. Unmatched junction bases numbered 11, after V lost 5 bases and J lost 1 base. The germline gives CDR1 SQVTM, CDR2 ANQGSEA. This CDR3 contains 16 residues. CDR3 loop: CSVSGTGVIESYEQYF. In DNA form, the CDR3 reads TGCAGCGTTTCCGGGACAGGGGTAATCGAATCCTACGAGCAGTACTTC.

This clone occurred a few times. The CDR3: CASSRPGGTEAFF. The CDR3 DNA reads as TGTGCCAGCTCACGGCCAGGGGGCACTGAAGCTTTCTTT. The rearrangement links TRBV18 to TRBJ1-1, with 7 bases fitting TRBD1. V trimming: 4 bases; J trimming: 4 bases; junction bases outside the gene matches: 3. Germline CDR1 and CDR2: KGHSH and LQKENI. This CDR3 is 13 amino acids long.

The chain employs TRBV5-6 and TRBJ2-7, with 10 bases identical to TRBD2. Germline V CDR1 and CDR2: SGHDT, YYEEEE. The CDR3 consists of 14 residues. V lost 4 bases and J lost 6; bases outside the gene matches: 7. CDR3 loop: CASSPSGRTSEQYF. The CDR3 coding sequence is TGTGCCAGCAGCCCTAGCGGGAGAACCTCCGAGCAGTACTTC.

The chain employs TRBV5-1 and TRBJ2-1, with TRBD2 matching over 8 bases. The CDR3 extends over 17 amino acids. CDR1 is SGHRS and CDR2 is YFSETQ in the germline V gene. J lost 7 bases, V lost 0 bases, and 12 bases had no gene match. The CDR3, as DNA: TGCGCCAGCAGCTTGGGGTGGAGCGGGAGAACGTTGAATGAGCAGTTCTTC. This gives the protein CASSLGWSGRTLNEQFF.

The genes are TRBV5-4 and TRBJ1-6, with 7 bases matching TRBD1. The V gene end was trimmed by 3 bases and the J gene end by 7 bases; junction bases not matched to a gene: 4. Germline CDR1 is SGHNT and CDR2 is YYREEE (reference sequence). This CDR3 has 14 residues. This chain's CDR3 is CASSSGQPNSPLHF. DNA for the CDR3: TGTGCCAGCAGCTCGGGACAGCCGAATTCACCCCTCCACTTT. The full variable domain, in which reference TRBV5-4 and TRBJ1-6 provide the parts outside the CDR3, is ETGVTQSPTHLIKTRGQQVTLRCSSQSGHNTVSWYQQALGQGPQFIFQYYREEENGRGNFPPRFSGLQFPNYSSELNVNALELDDSALYLCASSSGQPNSPLHFGNGTRLTVT.

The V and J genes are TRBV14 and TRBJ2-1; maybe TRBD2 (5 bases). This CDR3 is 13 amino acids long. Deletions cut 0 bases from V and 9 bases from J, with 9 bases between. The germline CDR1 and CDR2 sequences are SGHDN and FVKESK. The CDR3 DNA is TGTGCCAGCAGCCAAGAGAGCGGAGGTGAGCAGTTCTTC. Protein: CASSQESGGEQFF.

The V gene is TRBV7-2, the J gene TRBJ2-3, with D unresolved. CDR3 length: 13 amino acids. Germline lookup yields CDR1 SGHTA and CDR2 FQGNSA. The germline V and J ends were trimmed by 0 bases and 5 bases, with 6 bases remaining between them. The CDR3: CASSLARLDTQYF. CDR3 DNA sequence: TGTGCCAGCAGCTTAGCAAGGTTAGATACGCAGTATTTT. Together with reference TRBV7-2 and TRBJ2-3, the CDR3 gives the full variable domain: GAGVSQSPSNKVTEKGKDVELRCDPISGHTALYWYRQSLGQGLEFLIYFQGNSAPDKSGLPSDRFSAERTGGSVSTLTIQRTQQEDSAVYLCASSLARLDTQYFGPGTRLTVL.